Below, 13 T cell receptor beta chains from the same sample are listed, as sequenced in a study of T cell repertoires in cytomegalovirus infection. MiXCR, applied by TCRdb to the reads, yields one record per CDR3 protein. The table includes 200,000 to 300,000 distinct CDR3 sequences, about 5.9% detected once. Source material: PBMCs. The receptor set was obtained from a human donor in good health (CMV status not recorded). Some clones in this sample may be carry-over from other donors' samples.

This clonotype was seen repeatedly, ten times or more. This chain links TRBV7-2 with TRBJ1-3; D remains unclear. Germline CDR1 and CDR2: SGHTA and FQGNSA. The CDR3 loop spans 15 amino acids. The V end lost 1 base, the J end lost 4 bases, and 11 bases lay between the germline ends. The CDR3, as DNA: TGTGCCAGCAGCTTAGATATAGGCGGCGGAAACACCATATATTTT. It translates to CASSLDIGGGNTIYF.

At least ten counts were recorded for this clonotype. The rearrangement joins TRBV29-1 to TRBJ2-5; the match to TRBD2 covers 15 bases. CDR1 is SQVTM, CDR2 ANQGSEA, per germline. This CDR3 region has 15 residues. The trim removed 6 bases at V and 4 bases at J, leaving 6 bases unmatched. The CDR3 DNA reads as TGCAGCGTGGGGACTAGCGGGGGGTTTGGAGAGACCCAGTACTTC. Translated, it gives CSVGTSGGFGETQYF.

In this sample, this clonotype turned up many times. CDR3 amino acids: CASSLASGYEQYF. Here the CDR3 DNA reads TGTGCCAGCAGCTTGGCTAGCGGCTACGAGCAGTACTTC. The chain is built from TRBV5-8 and TRBJ2-7; 7 bases map to TRBD2. Germline values: CDR1 SGHTS, CDR2 YDEGEE. V lost 0 bases to trimming and J lost 3 bases; unmatched junction nucleotides: 0. The length of the CDR3 is 13 residues.

The chain employs TRBV29-1 and TRBJ2-1, with D possibly TRBD1 on 5 matching bases. The germline V gene encodes CDR1 SQVTM and CDR2 ANQGSEA. The CDR3 covers 14 residues. The V gene lost 3 bases and the J gene lost 6 bases, with 15 bases spanning the gap. The CDR3 region is CSVDMAGYGNEQFF. For the CDR3, the DNA is TGCAGCGTTGACATGGCAGGGTACGGCAATGAGCAGTTCTTC.

This clonotype showed up many times. This chain uses TRBV5-1 with TRBJ2-5; 8 bases map to TRBD1. Looked up from germline, CDR1 is SGHRS and CDR2 is YFSETQ. J lost 3 bases, V lost 1 base, and 8 bases had no gene match. The CDR3 consists of 16 residues. The CDR3 protein is CASSLKSTGGEETQYF. The CDR3 DNA reads TGCGCCAGCAGCTTGAAATCCACAGGGGGAGAAGAGACCCAGTACTTC.

This clonotype was counted at least ten times. The chain uses TRBV14 and TRBJ1-5, with D perhaps matching TRBD1 (5 bases). The CDR3 is 16 residues long. V was cut by 2 bases and J by 6 bases, with 17 bases left in between. Germline values: CDR1 SGHDN, CDR2 FVKESK. The CDR3 bases are TGTGCCAGCAGCCAAAGACAGCGGTGGCCTCCTCAGCCCCAGCATTTT. Its translation is CASSQRQRWPPQPQHF.

This clonotype was seen ten or more times. The chain recombines TRBV12-3 or TRBV12-4 with TRBJ2-1; no firm D call. V was pared by 0 bases and J by 10 bases, with 10 bases between. The CDR3 extends over 13 amino acids. The CDR3 protein is CASSLAGSYEQFF. For the CDR3, the DNA is TGTGCCAGCAGTTTAGCCGGATCCTACGAGCAGTTCTTC.

This clonotype occurred a few times. This chain joins TRBV29-1 and TRBJ2-3, with D possibly matching TRBD1 (5 bases). Trimming shortened V by 3 bases and J by 0 bases, and 16 bases separated the two germline ends. CDR3 size: 16 residues. Germline V gene data show CDR1 as SQVTM and CDR2 as ANQGSEA. CDR3: CSVDTGEPSSTDTQYF. DNA for the CDR3: TGCAGCGTTGATACAGGCGAACCTTCTAGCACAGATACGCAGTATTTT.

This clonotype was recorded at least ten times. The chain employs TRBV6-2 or TRBV6-3 and TRBJ1-5, with D perhaps matching TRBD1 (6 bases). V lost 2 bases to trimming and J lost 1 base, with 12 bases between them. The CDR3 is 16 amino acids. Germline CDR1 and CDR2: MNHEY and SVGEGT. The CDR3 loop is CASSYTGPRSNQPQHF. The CDR3 DNA is TGTGCCAGCAGTTACACAGGGCCCAGAAGCAATCAGCCCCAGCATTTT.

CDR3 sequence reads: CASSYERRTLAEPQHF. CDR3 DNA: TGTGCCAGCAGTTACGAACGGAGAACTCTTGCTGAGCCCCAGCATTTT. The rearrangement uses TRBV6-2 or TRBV6-3 and TRBJ1-5; no firm D call. The V gene's germline CDR1 is MNHEY and CDR2 SVGEGT. The CDR3 runs 16 residues. The V end lost 2 bases, the J end lost 8 bases, and 19 bases lay between the germline ends.

This clonotype showed up many times. The chain employs TRBV4-2 and TRBJ1-5, with 7 nucleotides matching TRBD1. V shed 0 bases and J 1 base; nucleotides not matched to a gene: 3. The CDR3 has 16 amino acids. Germline V gene lookup returns CDR1 LGHNA and CDR2 YNFKEQ. The CDR3 loop reads CASSQEKGASNQPQHF. The CDR3 bases are TGTGCCAGCAGCCAAGAGAAGGGGGCGAGCAATCAGCCCCAGCATTTT.

DNA of the CDR3: TGTGCCAGCAGCTTAGGCGGCAGTCGAAATTCACCCCTCCACTTT. Protein product: CASSLGGSRNSPLHF. The rearrangement links TRBV7-9 to TRBJ1-6; D not certain. This CDR3 comprises 15 residues. Germline CDR1 reads SEHNR; CDR2 reads FQNEAQ (reference sequence). V dropped 1 base and J dropped 7 bases, with 11 bases sitting between them.

This clonotype showed up many times. The CDR3 region is CASRSSASQGKRNTEAFF. CDR3 DNA: TGTGCCAGCAGGTCCTCCGCGAGTCAGGGGAAAAGAAACACTGAAGCTTTCTTT. The chain combines TRBV12-3 or TRBV12-4 with TRBJ1-1; weak D call: TRBD1 (6 bases). V lost 6 bases and J lost 2, with 25 bases in between. The CDR3 contains 18 residues.